Detailed here is one T cell receptor beta chain. The target antigen is unknown. This entry comes from a study of cytomegalovirus exposure and HLA in healthy donors. Study as a whole: Ancestry clustering placed around four fifths of approximately 420 genotyped donors in the Caucasian-associated cluster. Study-level points and caveats: In a later analysis, HLA-associated TCR beta chains were more clonally expanded than equally common others. One variant, a missense change in DCLRE1C, was linked in a later analysis to TCR beta V- and J-gene trimming.

The PCR employed 60 Vbeta primers together with 13 Jbeta primers. Original processing notes: Roughly 12 million shared chains were among tens of millions of unique TCR beta chains counted in a later analysis. The table came from immunoSEQ multiplex PCR; TCRdb's copy has only in-frame clones and leaves some out. The V and J calls and the clone size are those of that table, but D and trimming were determined from the DNA. The top ten clones hold around 4% of a sample with 120,000 or so clones, more than 70% of them seen once. Between the trimmed V and J ends, which lost 2 bases and 0 bases, there was a span of 7 bases. Germline CDR1 and CDR2: MDHEN and SYDVKM. This CDR3 has 14 amino acids.

Sequencing was carried out using PBMCs. V is TRBV28 and J is TRBJ1-1; a possible D gene is TRBD1 (5 bases). This receptor was obtained from a man under 40 in good health and CMV-seronegative. CDR3 nucleotide sequence: TGTGCCAGCAGTTTACCAGGGCTGAACACTGAAGCTTTCTTT. As protein: CASSLPGLNTEAFF. Full variable domain (outside the CDR3, taken from reference TRBV28 and TRBJ1-1): DVKVTQSSRYLVKRTGEKVFLECVQDMDHENMFWYRQDPGLGLRLIYFSYDVKMKEKGDIPEGYSVSREKKERFSLILESASTNQTSMYLCASSLPGLNTEAFFGQGTRLTVV.